This T cell receptor beta chain was sequenced during a study of T cells after yellow fever vaccination. Study-wide points: Contaminating bulk clonotypes could be abundant in FACS-sorted repertoires. It was the secondary response that reached its peak faster, day 5 versus 15, but it was weaker.

Of note for this clonotype: Its antigen remains unknown.

From the 5' RACE reads, TCRdb called clonotypes with MiXCR, one entry per CDR3 protein. The top ten hold approximately 3.3% of the sample, which has a few hundred thousand distinct CDR3 sequences, around 8.6% seen once. After removal of 3 bases from V and 0 bases from J, the junction contained 4 bases not matched to a gene. CDR1 and CDR2 (germline): DFQATT, SNEGSKA (reference sequence). The CDR3 runs to 14 residues. The input for sequencing was CD4+ T cells sorted from PBMCs, taken 5 days after the yellow fever booster vaccination. The chain uses TRBV20-1 and TRBJ2-5, with 7 bases lining up with TRBD2. The receptor comes from a man aged 18 to 30 who received the YFV17D yellow fever vaccine. CDR3 coding DNA: TGCAGTGCTAGGCCCCTAGCGGACCAAGAGACCCAGTACTTC. Protein product: CSARPLADQETQYF.